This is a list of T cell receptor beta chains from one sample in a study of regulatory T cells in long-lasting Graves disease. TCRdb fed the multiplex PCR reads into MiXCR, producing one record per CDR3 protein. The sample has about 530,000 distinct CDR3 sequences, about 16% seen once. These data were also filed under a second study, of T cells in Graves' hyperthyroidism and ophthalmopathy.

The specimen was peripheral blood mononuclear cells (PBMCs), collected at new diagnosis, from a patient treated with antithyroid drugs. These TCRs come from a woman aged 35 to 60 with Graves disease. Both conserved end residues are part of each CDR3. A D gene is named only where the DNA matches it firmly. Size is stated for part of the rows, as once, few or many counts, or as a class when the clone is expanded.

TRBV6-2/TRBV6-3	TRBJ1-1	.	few	CASSKRAQGLGAFF	TGTGCCAGCAGTAAAAGAGCCCAAGGCCTAGGAGCTTTCTTT
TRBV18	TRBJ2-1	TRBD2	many	CASSPSPGGPNEQFF	TGTGCCAGCTCACCCAGCCCGGGGGGGCCTAATGAGCAGTTCTTC
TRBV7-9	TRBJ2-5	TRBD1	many	CASSQDRRETQYF	TGTGCCAGCAGCCAGGACAGGAGGGAGACCCAGTACTTC
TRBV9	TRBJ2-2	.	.	CASSGGLMNTGELFF	TGTGCCAGCAGCGGGGGACTGATGAACACCGGGGAGCTGTTTTTT
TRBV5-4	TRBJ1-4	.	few	CASSLVPGQEKLFF	TGTGCCAGCAGCTTGGTTCCGGGCCAGGAAAAACTGTTTTTT
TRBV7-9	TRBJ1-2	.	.	CASSGLPAAALGYTF	TGTGCCAGCAGCGGACTCCCGGCGGCTGCCCTTGGCTACACCTTC
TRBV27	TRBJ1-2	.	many	CASSFGRRDYGYTF	TGTGCCAGCAGTTTTGGACGGCGGGACTATGGCTACACCTTC
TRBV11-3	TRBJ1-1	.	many	CASSPRRENTEAFF	TGTGCCAGCAGCCCCCGTAGAGAGAACACTGAAGCTTTCTTT
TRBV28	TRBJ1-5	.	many	CASSLYTGTLSNQPQHF	TGTGCCAGCAGTTTATATACCGGGACACTTAGCAATCAGCCCCAGCATTTT
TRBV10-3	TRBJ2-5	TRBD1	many	CAISRQGGATSLETQYF	TGTGCCATCAGCCGACAGGGGGGAGCTACCAGTTTGGAGACCCAGTACTTC
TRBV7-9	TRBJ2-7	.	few	CASSLDGEFYEQYF	TGTGCCAGCAGCTTAGATGGGGAGTTTTACGAGCAGTACTTC
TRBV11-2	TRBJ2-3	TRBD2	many	CASSLDEERGVTDTQYF	TGTGCCAGCAGCTTAGACGAGGAGCGGGGGGTCACAGATACGCAGTATTTT
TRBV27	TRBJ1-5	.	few	CASSDGGLGQPQHF	TGTGCCAGCAGTGACGGGGGCCTGGGTCAGCCCCAGCATTTT
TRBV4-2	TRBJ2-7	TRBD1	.	CASSLDRVSEQYF	TGTGCCAGCAGCCTGGACAGGGTGAGCGAGCAGTACTTC
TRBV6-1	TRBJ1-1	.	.	CASSENFNTEAFF	TGTGCCAGCAGTGAAAATTTTAACACTGAAGCTTTCTTT
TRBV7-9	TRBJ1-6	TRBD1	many	CASSYTGTGGRSPLHF	TGTGCCAGCAGCTACACCGGGACAGGGGGTCGATCACCCCTCCACTTT
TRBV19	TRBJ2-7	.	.	CASSRRDVYEQYF	TGTGCCAGTAGTAGACGGGACGTGTACGAGCAGTACTTC
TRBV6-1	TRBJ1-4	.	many	CASNEGGRAPEKLFF	TGTGCCAGCAACGAAGGTGGCAGGGCCCCAGAAAAACTGTTTTTT
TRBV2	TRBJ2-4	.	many	CASAAAKNIQYF	TGTGCCAGCGCAGCAGCCAAAAACATTCAGTACTTC
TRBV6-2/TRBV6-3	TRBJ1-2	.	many	CASSGPGLDYGYTF	TGTGCCAGCAGTGGACCGGGACTCGACTATGGCTACACCTTC
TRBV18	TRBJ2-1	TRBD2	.	CASSRASGDYNEQFF	TGTGCCAGCTCACGGGCTAGCGGGGACTACAATGAGCAGTTCTTC
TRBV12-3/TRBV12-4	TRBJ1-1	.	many	CASSLAFPVGTEAFF	TGTGCCAGCAGTCTCGCTTTTCCCGTGGGTACTGAAGCTTTCTTT
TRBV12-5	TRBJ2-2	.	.	CASGLESEELFF	TGTGCTAGTGGTTTGGAGTCCGAGGAGCTGTTTTTT
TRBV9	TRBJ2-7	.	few	CASSGEGLSSYEQYF	TGTGCCAGCAGCGGTGAGGGGTTGAGCTCCTACGAGCAGTACTTC
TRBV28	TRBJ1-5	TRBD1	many	CASSFGTGTYQPQHF	TGTGCCAGCAGTTTCGGGACAGGGACATATCAGCCCCAGCATTTT
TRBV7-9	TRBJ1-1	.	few	CASSLESGTEAFF	TGTGCCAGCAGCTTGGAGAGTGGCACTGAAGCTTTCTTT
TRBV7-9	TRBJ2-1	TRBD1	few	CASSRTGSYYNEQFF	TGTGCCAGCAGCCGGACAGGGTCGTATTACAATGAGCAGTTCTTC
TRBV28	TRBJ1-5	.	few	CASSLGPTGREDQPQHF	TGTGCCAGCAGTTTAGGTCCTACGGGGCGAGAGGATCAGCCCCAGCATTTT